The next 21 T cell receptor beta chains were all read from a single sample in a study of T cells in Graves' hyperthyroidism and ophthalmopathy. There were TCR beta CDR3 regions amplified from RNA transcripts. The primer set for the first-round RT-PCR of the TCR CDR3 was HTBI. TCRdb processed the multiplex PCR reads anew with MiXCR; each CDR3 protein has one entry. The profile shows some 400,000 distinct CDR3 sequences, about 14% of them singletons. Material for sequencing was blood. Receptor source: a woman aged 60-70 years with Graves' hyperthyroidism.

This clonotype was observed a handful of times. The chain uses TRBV2 and TRBJ2-7, with a weak D call TRBD2 (5 bases). Germline CDR1 reads SNHLY; CDR2 reads FYNNEI. The ends were cut back, 1 base at V and 2 bases at J, with 15 bases in the middle. The CDR3 runs 16 residues. The CDR3 loop is CASSEGPRGLAYEQYF. In nucleotides, the CDR3 is TGTGCCAGCAGTGAAGGTCCCCGCGGGCTCGCCTACGAGCAGTACTTC.

This clonotype was seen ten or more times. The chain couples TRBV30 to TRBJ2-3; 8 positions match TRBD2. The CDR3 extends over 12 amino acids. V lost 3 bases to trimming and J lost 9 bases; unmatched junction nucleotides: 5. CDR1 and CDR2 from the germline V gene are GTSNPN and SVGIG (reference sequence). The chain's CDR3 is CAWSGTSYTQYF. CDR3 in DNA: TGTGCCTGGAGCGGGACTAGTTACACGCAGTATTTT. Filled out from reference TRBV30 and TRBJ2-3, the complete variable domain reads SQTIHQWPATLVQPVGSPLSLECTVEGTSNPNLYWYRQAAGRGLQLLFYSVGIGQISSEVPQNLSASRPQDRQFILSSKKLLLSDSGFYLCAWSGTSYTQYFGPGTRLTVL.

The CDR3 DNA is TGTGCCAGCAGTTTGGGTGCGGGAGGGTTTAATGAGCAGTTCTTC. This gives the protein CASSLGAGGFNEQFF. This chain connects TRBV28 to TRBJ2-1; 9 bases match TRBD2. The CDR3 consists of 15 residues. The germline V gene encodes CDR1 MDHEN and CDR2 SYDVKM. J gave up 7 bases and V 3 bases, and 7 bases lay outside the gene matches.

Only a few counts were recorded for this clonotype. The J gene is TRBJ2-3, the V gene TRBV11-1; no definite D call. The length of the CDR3 is 14 residues. CDR1 SGHAT and CDR2 FQDESV come from the germline V gene (reference sequence). Trimming removed 5 bases at V and 2 bases at J, with 11 bases between. The CDR3 coding sequence is TGTGCCAGCAGCGGAGTGATAGCCACAGATACGCAGTATTTT. This gives the protein CASSGVIATDTQYF.

This clonotype was detected only a few times. The chain links TRBV7-2 to TRBJ2-1; 14 bases line up with TRBD2. The CDR3 loop spans 15 amino acids. Losses at the gene ends were 7 bases for V and 8 bases for J; bases not matched to a gene: 7. Germline CDR1 is SGHTA and CDR2 is FQGNSA. The CDR3: CASTRLAGGSDEQFF. Written as DNA, the CDR3 is TGTGCCAGCACCAGACTAGCGGGAGGGTCGGATGAGCAGTTCTTC.

This clonotype has a count of ten or more. The rearrangement joins TRBV5-1 to TRBJ1-1; 7 nucleotides agree with TRBD1. There are 15 residues in the CDR3. V was clipped by 3 bases and J by 3 bases; unmatched bases: 8. CDR1 and CDR2 (germline): SGHRS, YFSETQ. The DNA of the CDR3 is TGCGCCAGCAGCTCGAGCCCAGGGGGACACACTGAAGCTTTCTTT. Residues: CASSSSPGGHTEAFF.

The chain joins TRBV20-1 to TRBJ1-3, with D perhaps TRBD1 (6 bases). V was shortened by 6 bases and J by 2 bases, with 11 bases between the two germline ends. Germline-derived CDR1 and CDR2 are DFQATT and SNEGSKA (reference sequence). The CDR3 runs 13 residues. The CDR3 loop is CSATGLAGNTIYF. The CDR3 DNA sequence: TGCAGTGCCACAGGGTTAGCTGGAAACACCATATATTTT.

This clonotype was recorded at least ten times. CDR3 residues: CASSLQGEYTEAFF. The CDR3 bases are TGTGCCAGCTCCCTCCAGGGTGAGTACACTGAAGCTTTCTTT. V gene TRBV18 combines with J gene TRBJ1-1, with TRBD1 as a possible D gene (5 bases). Germline lookup yields CDR1 KGHSH and CDR2 LQKENI. The CDR3 totals 14 residues. V lost 6 bases and J lost 3, with 14 bases in between. Supplemented by reference TRBV18 and TRBJ1-1, the full variable domain reads NAGVMQNPRHLVRRRGQEARLRCSPMKGHSHVYWYRQLPEEGLKFMVYLQKENIIDESGMPKERFSAEFPKEGPSILRIQQVVRGDSAAYFCASSLQGEYTEAFFGQGTRLTVV.

In its sample, this clonotype was seen many times. J is TRBJ2-1 and V is TRBV11-2; no clear D. The germline CDR1 and CDR2 sequences are SGHAT and FQNNGV. This CDR3 has 11 residues. Trimming pared 5 bases from V and 8 bases from J, leaving 7 bases between. The CDR3 sequence is CASSPEYEQFF. The CDR3 DNA is TGTGCCAGCAGCCCTGAATATGAGCAGTTCTTC. Full variable domain (remainder filled in from reference TRBV11-2 and TRBJ2-1): EAGVAQSPRYKIIEKRQSVAFWCNPISGHATLYWYQQILGQGPKLLIQFQNNGVVDDSQLPKDRFSAERLKGVDSTLKIQPAKLEDSAVYLCASSPEYEQFFGPGTRLTVL.

This clonotype occurred a few times. The rearrangement links TRBV7-9 to TRBJ2-7; D remains ambiguous. The CDR3 covers 16 residues. V was pared by 2 bases and J by 9 bases, with 23 bases between. From germline, CDR1 is SEHNR and CDR2 FQNEAQ (reference sequence). CDR3 loop: CASSLLGGYALSTQYF. The CDR3 region has the DNA TGTGCCAGCAGCTTATTAGGTGGTTACGCCTTATCGACGCAGTACTTC.

The rearrangement links TRBV25-1 to TRBJ1-2; 8 bases are shared with TRBD1. The CDR3 runs 15 residues. Trimming at V came to 3 bases and at J to 2 bases, leaving 5 bases not matched to a gene. Germline assignment: CDR1 MGHDK and CDR2 SYGVNS. For the CDR3, the DNA is TGTGCCAGCAGTGAGTCCGGGACAGGAAACTATGGCTACACCTTC. This encodes CASSESGTGNYGYTF.

The chain uses TRBV10-3 and TRBJ1-2, with D possibly TRBD1 on 5 matching bases. This CDR3 is 13 amino acids long. Germline V gives CDR1 ENHRY, CDR2 SYGVKD. Trimming took 6 bases from V and 1 from J, leaving 9 bases between them. CDR3 in amino acids: CAIRGDDNYGYTF. CDR3 coding DNA: TGTGCCATCAGGGGGGACGATAACTATGGCTACACCTTC.

This clonotype has a handful of counts. The chain recombines TRBV30 with TRBJ1-1, with unresolved D. The CDR3 contains 14 residues. Trimming removed 4 bases at V and 4 bases at J, with 16 bases between. Germline V gene sequence: CDR1 GTSNPN, CDR2 SVGIG (reference sequence). The CDR3 sequence is CAWNREGWGTEAFF. In DNA form, the CDR3 reads TGTGCCTGGAATCGTGAGGGCTGGGGCACTGAAGCTTTCTTT.

This clonotype was seen ten or more times. This chain joins TRBV11-3 and TRBJ1-4; TRBD1 agrees at 8 bases. Losses at the gene ends were 3 bases for V and 7 bases for J; bases not matched to a gene: 4. The CDR3 sequence is 14 residues long. Germline CDR1 reads SGHNT; CDR2 reads YENEEA. This chain's CDR3 is CASSFGQGGEKLFF. DNA for the CDR3: TGTGCCAGCAGCTTCGGACAGGGAGGTGAAAAACTGTTTTTT. The full variable domain, in which reference TRBV11-3 and TRBJ1-4 provide the parts outside the CDR3, is EAGVVQSPRYKIIEKKQPVAFWCNPISGHNTLYWYLQNLGQGPELLIRYENEEAVDDSQLPKDRFSAERLKGVDSTLKIQPAELGDSAVYLCASSFGQGGEKLFFGSGTQLSVL.

The chain is built from TRBV28 and TRBJ2-7; 8 nucleotides line up with TRBD1. Germline assignment: CDR1 MDHEN and CDR2 SYDVKM. The trim removed 6 bases at V and 6 bases at J, leaving 10 bases unmatched. CDR3 length: 14 residues. The CDR3 DNA reads as TGTGCCAGCAGGGGCTCGGACAGGGTAGGCGAGCAGTACTTC. It yields the protein CASRGSDRVGEQYF.

This clonotype was observed many times. The chain is built from TRBV20-1 and TRBJ2-3, with 8 bases aligning to TRBD1. Germline trimming cut 6 bases from V and 2 bases from J; bases unmatched to any gene: 4. The germline V gene encodes CDR1 DFQATT and CDR2 SNEGSKA (reference sequence). CDR3 length equals 13 residues. The CDR3 is CSATGDNTDTQYF. CDR3 nucleotide sequence: TGCAGTGCGACAGGGGATAACACAGATACGCAGTATTTT.

A few counts support this clonotype. The chain combines TRBV9 with TRBJ1-2; the match to TRBD1 covers 7 bases. From germline, CDR1 is SGDLS and CDR2 YYNGEE. This CDR3 has 16 amino acids. V was clipped by 4 bases and J by 4 bases; unmatched bases: 13. CDR3 residues: CASSPSRGQAPYGYTF. Written as DNA, the CDR3 is TGTGCCAGCAGCCCCAGTCGTGGACAGGCTCCCTATGGCTACACCTTC.

There are a few counts of this clonotype. A read error may explain this, as a much larger clone is one base away. The V gene is TRBV7-6, the J gene TRBJ2-1; the D gene is possibly TRBD2 (5 bases). The CDR3 sequence is 16 residues long. The V end lost 5 bases, the J end lost 0 bases, and 14 bases lay between the germline ends. Looked up from germline, CDR1 is SGHVS and CDR2 is FNYEAQ. CDR3 residues: CASSQGLGSSYNEQFF. In nucleotides, the CDR3 is TGTGCCAGCAGCCAAGGACTGGGAAGCTCCTACAATGAGCAGTTCTTC.

This clonotype was found many times. V usage is TRBV13 and J usage is TRBJ1-1; D gene uncertain. Germline V gene data show CDR1 as PRHDT and CDR2 as FYEKMQ (reference sequence). The CDR3 totals 15 residues. Trimming stripped 5 bases from V and 3 bases from J, with 16 bases between. The CDR3, as DNA: TGTGCCAGCAGCCCTGGCGAAGGGAAGTACACTGAAGCTTTCTTT. Amino acid sequence: CASSPGEGKYTEAFF. The full variable domain, rest sourced from reference TRBV13 and TRBJ1-1, is AAGVIQSPRHLIKEKRETATLKCYPIPRHDTVYWYQQGPGQDPQFLISFYEKMQSDKGSIPDRFSAQQFSDYHSELNMSSLELGDSALYFCASSPGEGKYTEAFFGQGTRLTVV.

This clonotype has only a few counts. The rearrangement uses TRBV27 and TRBJ2-7; 8 bases are shared with TRBD1. V was pared by 7 bases and J by 6 bases, with 11 bases of the junction left unmatched. The CDR3 spans 14 residues. Per germline, CDR1 MNHEY and CDR2 SMNVEV (reference sequence). CDR3 sequence: CASKTRTGYSEQYF. The CDR3 DNA reads TGTGCCAGCAAAACCAGGACAGGGTACTCCGAGCAGTACTTC.

The table lists this clonotype with many counts. J is TRBJ2-7 and V is TRBV5-1; TRBD1 matches 11 bases. The germline CDR1 and CDR2 sequences are SGHRS and YFSETQ. This CDR3 has 16 residues. Trimming cost V 6 bases and J 5 bases; bases outside gene matches: 13. The CDR3 protein is CASTKTASGQGDEQYF. The DNA for the CDR3 is TGCGCCAGCACCAAGACGGCCTCGGGACAGGGGGACGAGCAGTACTTC.